This T cell receptor beta chain was sequenced in a study of cytomegalovirus exposure and HLA in healthy donors. Study-wide points: Per published accounts, TCR beta sequences correctly predicted the HLA-A and HLA-B alleles of most subjects.

Germline V gene data show CDR1 as SGDLS and CDR2 as YYNGEE. The V and J ends lost 4 bases and 3 bases, in that order; junction bases with no gene match: 11. The CDR3 consists of 16 residues. PCR was performed using 60 Vbeta and 13 Jbeta primers. Clones were read by immunoSEQ multiplex PCR, and TCRdb kept only the in-frame ones, dropping some. The data contain roughly 190,000 clones, approximately 86% of them singletons. Comments on this clone: What it binds is unknown.

This sequence joins TRBV9 and TRBJ2-3; TRBD2 matches 7 bases. The sequenced sample consisted of PBMCs. This TCR was recovered from a young woman in good health and CMV-seronegative. The CDR3 bases are TGTGCCAGCAGCCCCCCCGGACTAGGAGGTACAGATACGCAGTATTTT. It is translated as CASSPPGLGGTDTQYF.